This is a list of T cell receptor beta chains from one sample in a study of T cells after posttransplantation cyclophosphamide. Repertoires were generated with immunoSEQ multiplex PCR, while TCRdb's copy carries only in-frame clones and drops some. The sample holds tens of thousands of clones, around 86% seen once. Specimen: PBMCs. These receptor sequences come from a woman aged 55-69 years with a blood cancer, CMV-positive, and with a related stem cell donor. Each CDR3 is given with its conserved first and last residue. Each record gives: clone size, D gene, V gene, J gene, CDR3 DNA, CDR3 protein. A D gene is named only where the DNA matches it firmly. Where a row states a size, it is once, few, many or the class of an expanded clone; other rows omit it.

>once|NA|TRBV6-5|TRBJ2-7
TGTGCCAGCACCCCGGTGGAGGGTTCCTACGAGCAGTACTTC
CASTPVEGSYEQYF
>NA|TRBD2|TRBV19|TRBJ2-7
TGTGCCAGTAGTAAATTAGCGGGAAACTACGAGCAGTACTTC
CASSKLAGNYEQYF
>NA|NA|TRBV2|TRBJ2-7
TGTGCCAGCAGTGAAGCAGGGGTCGAGCAGTACTTC
CASSEAGVEQYF
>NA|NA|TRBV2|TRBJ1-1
TGTGCCAGCAGTGAAGACCTTTTTGGCGCTTTCTTT
CASSEDLFGAFF
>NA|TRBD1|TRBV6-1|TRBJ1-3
TGTGCCAGTGAAACAGGGGGCCACGGAAACACCATATATTTT
CASETGGHGNTIYF
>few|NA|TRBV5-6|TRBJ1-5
TGTGCCAGCAGCTTGGCCGTAGATGGTCTTCAGCCCCAGCATTTT
CASSLAVDGLQPQHF
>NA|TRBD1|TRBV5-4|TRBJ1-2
TGTGCCAGCAGCCGGGGACAGATGCCCTATTCAGGAATATTC
CASSRGQMPYSGIF
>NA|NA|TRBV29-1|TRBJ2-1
TGCAGCGTTGAGTCCCAGCGCAATGAGCAGTTCTTC
CSVESQRNEQFF
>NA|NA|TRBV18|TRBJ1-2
TGTGCCAGCTCATCACAGGCCAGGATCGGCTACACCTTC
CASSSQARIGYTF
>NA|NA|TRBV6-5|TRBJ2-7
TGTGCCAGCAGTTACGGCGTCAGGGGAACGGTGGAGCAGTACTTC
CASSYGVRGTVEQYF
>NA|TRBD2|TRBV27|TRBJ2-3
TGTGCCAGCAGTCTAGATTTTAGTAGCGGGGACACAGATACGCAGTATTTT
CASSLDFSSGDTDTQYF
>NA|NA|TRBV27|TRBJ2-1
TGTGCCAGCAGGACGGACGGGAGCTCCTACAATGAGCAGTTCTTC
CASRTDGSSYNEQFF
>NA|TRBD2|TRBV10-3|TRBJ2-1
TGTGCCATCAGTGAGATTAGGACTAGCGGTAGCTCCTACAATGAGCAGTTCTTC
CAISEIRTSGSSYNEQFF
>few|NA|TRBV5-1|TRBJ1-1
TGCGCCAGCAGCTCGACAGTTATGAACACTGAAGCTTTCTTT
CASSSTVMNTEAFF